This T cell receptor (beta chain) is drawn from a study of blood T cell repertoires in COVID-19. Study background: COVID-19 samples collected from the United States, Italy and Spain covered acute and convalescent phases. PBMCs, B-cell-depleted T cells, or T cells were the source of the cDNA or gDNA that made up the material.

Enrolled during active infection, Seattle patients were then followed longitudinally. Losses at the gene ends were 2 bases for V and 8 bases for J; bases not matched to a gene: 6. This CDR3 is built from 13 residues. The germline V gene encodes CDR1 SGHRS and CDR2 YFSETQ. In the study's own analysis: Reference gene primer amplification gave estimated nucleated cell counts. Assay used: immunoSEQ multiplex PCR; TCRdb lists only in-frame clones, some missing. Clone size and V and J calls were adopted from that table, with D and trimming inferred from the DNA. The sample lists some 520,000 clones, 80% to 90% occurring once.

The V and J genes are TRBV5-1 and TRBJ1-2; 7 bases are shared with TRBD1. This receptor was taken from a man aged 18 to 29 with COVID-19, enrolled during active disease. The sequencing sample was made of peripheral blood. CDR3 sequence: CASSFRQGNGYTF. CDR3 in DNA: TGCGCCAGCAGCTTTCGACAGGGCAACGGCTACACCTTC.